This T cell receptor (beta chain) was sequenced during a study of shared clonotypes between healthy human individuals. Positive CCR7 selection of CD45RO-negative cells yielded the naive CD8 cells, and terminally differentiated effector memory CD45RA+ cells were excluded. Generated by immunoSEQ multiplex PCR, the TCRdb table keeps only in-frame clones and is missing some. The sample lists about 2.1 million clones; just over 90% were seen once. Germline V gives CDR1 SGHDN, CDR2 FVKESK. The CDR3 has 13 amino acids. V shed 3 bases and J shed 2 bases, with 7 bases lying between them. The study, taken as a whole, reports: The small donor group covered limited genetic and exposure diversity.

This clone occurred a few times. Its antigen is still unknown. Other DNA variants within this sample encode the same CDR3. Sequencing used naive CD8+ T cells from PBMCs. The TCR was taken from a man between 18 and 29 years old in good health. Some clones in this sample may be carry-over from other donors' samples. The J gene is TRBJ1-1, the V gene TRBV14, with D perhaps TRBD1 (5 bases). The CDR3 nucleotides read TGTGCCAGCAGCCAGGGGCGCAACACTGAAGCTTTCTTT. It encodes CASSQGRNTEAFF. Full variable domain (missing parts from reference TRBV14 and TRBJ1-1): EAGVTQFPSHSVIEKGQTVTLRCDPISGHDNLYWYRRVMGKEIKFLLHFVKESKQDESGMPNNRFLAERTGGTYSTLKVQPAELEDSGVYFCASSQGRNTEAFFGQGTRLTVV.